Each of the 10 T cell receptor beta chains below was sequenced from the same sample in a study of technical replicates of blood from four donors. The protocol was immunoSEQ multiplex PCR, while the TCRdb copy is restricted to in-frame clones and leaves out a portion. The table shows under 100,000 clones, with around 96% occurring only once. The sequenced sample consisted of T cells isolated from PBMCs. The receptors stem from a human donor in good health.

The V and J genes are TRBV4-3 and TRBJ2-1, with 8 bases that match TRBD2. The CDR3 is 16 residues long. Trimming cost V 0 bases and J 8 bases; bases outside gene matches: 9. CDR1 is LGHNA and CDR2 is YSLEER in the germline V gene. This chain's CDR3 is CASSQDPSGSKHEQFF. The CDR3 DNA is TGCGCCAGCAGCCAAGATCCGAGCGGGAGTAAGCATGAGCAGTTCTTC.

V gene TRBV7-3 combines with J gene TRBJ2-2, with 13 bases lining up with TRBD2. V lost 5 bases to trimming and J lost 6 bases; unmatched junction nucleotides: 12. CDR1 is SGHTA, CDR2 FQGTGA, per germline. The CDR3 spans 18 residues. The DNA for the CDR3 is TGTGCCAGCAGCCCGCAAAGGACTAGCGGGAGTTTTCCCGGGGAGCTGTTTTTT. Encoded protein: CASSPQRTSGSFPGELFF.

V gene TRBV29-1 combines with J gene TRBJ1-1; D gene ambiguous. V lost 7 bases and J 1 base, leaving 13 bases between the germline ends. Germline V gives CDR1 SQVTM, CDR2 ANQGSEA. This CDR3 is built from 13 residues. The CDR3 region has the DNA TGCAGCGGTGCGCAGGCTCAGAACACTGAAGCTTTCTTT. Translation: CSGAQAQNTEAFF.

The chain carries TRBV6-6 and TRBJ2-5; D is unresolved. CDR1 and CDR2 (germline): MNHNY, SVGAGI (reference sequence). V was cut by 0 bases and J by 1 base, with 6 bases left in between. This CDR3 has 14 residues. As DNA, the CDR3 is TGTGCCAGCAGTTACTCCCCTAGCCAAGAGACCCAGTACTTC. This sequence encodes CASSYSPSQETQYF.

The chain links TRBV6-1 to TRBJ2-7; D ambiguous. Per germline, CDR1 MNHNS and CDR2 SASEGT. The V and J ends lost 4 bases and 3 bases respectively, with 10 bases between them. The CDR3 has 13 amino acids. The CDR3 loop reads CASSVEMRYEQYF. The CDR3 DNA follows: TGTGCCAGCAGTGTAGAGATGCGCTACGAGCAGTACTTC.

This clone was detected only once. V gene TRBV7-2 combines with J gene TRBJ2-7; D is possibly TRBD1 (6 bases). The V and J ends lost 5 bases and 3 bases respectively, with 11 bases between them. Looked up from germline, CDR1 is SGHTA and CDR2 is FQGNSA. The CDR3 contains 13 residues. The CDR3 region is CASSQGHHYEQYF. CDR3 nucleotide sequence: TGTGCCAGCAGCCAGGGACACCACTACGAGCAGTACTTC.

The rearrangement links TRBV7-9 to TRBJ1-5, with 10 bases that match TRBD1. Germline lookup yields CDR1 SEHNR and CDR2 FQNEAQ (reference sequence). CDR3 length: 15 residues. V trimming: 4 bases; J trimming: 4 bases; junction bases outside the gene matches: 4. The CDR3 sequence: CASSSPGQGNQPQHF. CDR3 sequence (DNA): TGTGCCAGCAGCTCACCGGGACAGGGGAATCAGCCCCAGCATTTT.

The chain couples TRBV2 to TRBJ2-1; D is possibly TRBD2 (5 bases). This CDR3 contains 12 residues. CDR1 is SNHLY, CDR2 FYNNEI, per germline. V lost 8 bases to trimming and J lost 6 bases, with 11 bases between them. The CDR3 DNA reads TGTGCCAGCTTGGCGGAGGCCAATGAGCAGTTCTTC. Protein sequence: CASLAEANEQFF.

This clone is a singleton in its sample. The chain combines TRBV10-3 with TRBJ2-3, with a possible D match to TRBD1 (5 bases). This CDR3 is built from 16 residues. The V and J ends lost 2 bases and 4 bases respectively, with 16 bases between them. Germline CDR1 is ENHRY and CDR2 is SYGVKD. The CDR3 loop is CAISEQSQGIPDTQYF. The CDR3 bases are TGTGCCATCAGTGAGCAGTCGCAGGGTATCCCAGATACGCAGTATTTT.

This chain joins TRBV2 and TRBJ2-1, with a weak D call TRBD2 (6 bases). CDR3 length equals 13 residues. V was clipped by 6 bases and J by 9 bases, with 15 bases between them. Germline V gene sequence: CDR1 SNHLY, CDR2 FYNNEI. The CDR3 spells CASRGGILFEQFF. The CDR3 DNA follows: TGTGCCAGCAGGGGCGGGATCCTTTTTGAGCAGTTCTTC.